This T cell receptor beta chain appears in the sequencing data of a study of blood T cell repertoires in COVID-19 (dated by TCRdb to 2020 to 2021). About the investigation overall: Samples covering the acute and convalescent phases of COVID-19 were provided by collaborators in the United States, Italy and Spain. The prospective study material was composed of cDNA or gDNA derived from T cells, B-cell-depleted T cells, or PBMCs. The dataset comprised deeply sampled blood TCRbeta repertoires from subjects exposed to, actively infected with, or recovered from COVID-19. The repertoires were released in a freely available public database meant as a resource for research on the immune response to SARS-CoV-2. The samples were drawn from two sources: the first 160 participants of the ongoing ImmuneRACE study, and 1,254 subjects contributed by 6 global collaborators. A de-identified subject ID, COVID-19 status, age in years and sex were almost always included in the sample metadata. HLA class I and class II types, where available, came from metadata supplied by the sample provider rather than from assay-based typing.

Broad study findings and their caveats: The quantity of clinical and demographic metadata differed by source and by participant and was supplied without curation.

With respect to this clone: The antigen this receptor binds is unknown. No clone much larger than this one lies a single base away; base qualities are absent.

The collaborating institutions used their own protocols to collect whole blood in K2EDTA tubes. Collaborator samples were shipped for TCRbeta analysis as frozen whole blood, isolated PBMCs, or DNA extracted from either sample type. The immunoSEQ Assay, a bias-controlled multiplex PCR, was used to amplify TCRbeta CDR3 regions from genomic DNA. In the paper's pipeline: The number of nucleated cells in each sample was estimated by amplification of reference gene primers within the assay. Sequence reads were collapsed and filtered to measure the absolute abundance of every unique TCRbeta CDR3 rearrangement. For each sample, productive Simpson clonality was calculated as the square root of Simpson's diversity index across productive rearrangements. Not all clones reach the TCRdb copy of this immuneACCESS table, which keeps in-frame sequences only. Checked studies attribute under half of the gap to unresolved V genes and leave the rest unexplained. The DNA gave D and trimming, while V, J and clone size come from that table. In all, the sample holds about 260,000 clones, and 85% to 90% of those were seen once. The ten largest clonotypes hold roughly 3.9% of the sample.

Germline trimming: 5 bases from V, 4 bases from J; junction bases outside gene matches: 6. The CDR3 holds 16 amino acids from the cysteine to the phenylalanine. Just the 48-base CDR3 DNA is kept, in frame starting at base 1. Sequences LNHDA (CDR1) and SQIVND (CDR2) are obtained from the germline V gene (reference sequence). The receptor's source is a woman aged 40 to 50 with acute or convalescent COVID-19. The V and J genes are TRBV19 and TRBJ2-6, with TRBD1 identical over 9 junction bases. Sequencing was done on a sample of peripheral blood. The sequenced DNA is TGTGCCAGTAGTTCCGGGACAGGGACCGGGGCCAACGTCCTGACTTTC. Its coded protein is CASSSGTGTGANVLTF. Outside the CDR3, residues come from the reference TRBV19 and TRBJ2-6 proteins, so the full variable domain is: DGGITQSPKYLFRKEGQNVTLSCEQNLNHDAMYWYRQDPGQGLRLIYYSQIVNDFQKGDIAEGYSVSREKKESFPLTVTSAQKNPTAFYLCASSSGTGTGANVLTFGAGSRLTVL.